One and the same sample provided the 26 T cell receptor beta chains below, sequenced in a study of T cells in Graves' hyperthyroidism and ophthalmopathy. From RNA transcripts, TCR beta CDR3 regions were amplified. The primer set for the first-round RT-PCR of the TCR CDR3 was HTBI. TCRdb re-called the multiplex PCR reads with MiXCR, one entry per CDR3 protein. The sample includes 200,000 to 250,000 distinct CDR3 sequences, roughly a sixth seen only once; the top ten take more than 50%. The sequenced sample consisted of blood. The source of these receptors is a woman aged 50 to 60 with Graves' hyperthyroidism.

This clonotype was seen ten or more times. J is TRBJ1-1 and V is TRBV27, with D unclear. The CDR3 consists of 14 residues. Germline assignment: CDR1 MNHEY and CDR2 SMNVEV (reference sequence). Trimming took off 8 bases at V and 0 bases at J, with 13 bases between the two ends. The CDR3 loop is CASGRDRMNTEAFF. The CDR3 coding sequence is TGTGCCAGCGGACGAGACCGTATGAACACTGAAGCTTTCTTT.

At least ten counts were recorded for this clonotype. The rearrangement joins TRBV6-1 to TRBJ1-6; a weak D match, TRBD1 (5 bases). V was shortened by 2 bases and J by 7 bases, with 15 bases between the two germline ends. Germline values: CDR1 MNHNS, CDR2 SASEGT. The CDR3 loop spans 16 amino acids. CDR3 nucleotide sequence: TGTGCCAGCAGTGAAATCAGGGCTCGGGAGAATTCACCCCTCCACTTT. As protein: CASSEIRARENSPLHF.

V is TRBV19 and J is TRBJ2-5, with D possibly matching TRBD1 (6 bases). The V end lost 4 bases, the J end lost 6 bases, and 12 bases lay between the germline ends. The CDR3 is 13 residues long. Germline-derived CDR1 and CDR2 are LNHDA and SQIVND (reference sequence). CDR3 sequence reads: CASSTQGRQTQYF. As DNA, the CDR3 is TGTGCCAGTAGTACACAGGGCAGACAGACCCAGTACTTC.

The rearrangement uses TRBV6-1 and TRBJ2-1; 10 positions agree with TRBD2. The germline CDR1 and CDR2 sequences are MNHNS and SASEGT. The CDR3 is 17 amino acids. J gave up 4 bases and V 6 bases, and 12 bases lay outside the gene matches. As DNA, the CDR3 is TGTGCCAGCAGGGGACTAGCGAGACGGAGGGAATACAATGAGCAGTTCTTC. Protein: CASRGLARRREYNEQFF.

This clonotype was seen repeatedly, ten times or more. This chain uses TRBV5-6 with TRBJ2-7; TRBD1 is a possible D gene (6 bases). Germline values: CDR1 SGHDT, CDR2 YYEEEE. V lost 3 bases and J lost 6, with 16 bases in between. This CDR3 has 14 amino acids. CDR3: CASSSGPGEREQYF. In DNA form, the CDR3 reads TGTGCCAGCAGCTCCGGTCCAGGGGAACGCGAGCAGTACTTC.

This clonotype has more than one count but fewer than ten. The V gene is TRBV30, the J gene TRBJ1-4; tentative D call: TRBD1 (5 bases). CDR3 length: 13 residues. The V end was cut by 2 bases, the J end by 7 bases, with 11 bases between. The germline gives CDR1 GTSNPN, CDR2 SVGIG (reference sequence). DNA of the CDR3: TGTGCCTGGAGTCTGAGGGGAAGTGAAAAACTGTTTTTT. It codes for CAWSLRGSEKLFF.

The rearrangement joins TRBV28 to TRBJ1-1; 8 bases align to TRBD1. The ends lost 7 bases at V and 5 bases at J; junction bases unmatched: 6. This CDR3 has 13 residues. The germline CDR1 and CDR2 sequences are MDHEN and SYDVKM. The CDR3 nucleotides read TGTGCCAGCACGACACAGGGGGATACTGAAGCTTTCTTT. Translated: CASTTQGDTEAFF.

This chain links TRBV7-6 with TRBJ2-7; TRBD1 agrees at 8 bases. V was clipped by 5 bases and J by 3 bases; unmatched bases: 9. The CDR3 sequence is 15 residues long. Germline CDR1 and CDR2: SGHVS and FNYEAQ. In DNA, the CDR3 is TGTGCCAGCAGCACTGGACAGGGCATTGTCTACGAGCAGTACTTC. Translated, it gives CASSTGQGIVYEQYF. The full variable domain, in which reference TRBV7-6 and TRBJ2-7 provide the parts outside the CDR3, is GAGVSQSPRYKVTKRGQDVALRCDPISGHVSLYWYRQALGQGPEFLTYFNYEAQQDKSGLPNDRFSAERPEGSISTLTIQRTEQRDSAMYRCASSTGQGIVYEQYFGPGTRLTVT.

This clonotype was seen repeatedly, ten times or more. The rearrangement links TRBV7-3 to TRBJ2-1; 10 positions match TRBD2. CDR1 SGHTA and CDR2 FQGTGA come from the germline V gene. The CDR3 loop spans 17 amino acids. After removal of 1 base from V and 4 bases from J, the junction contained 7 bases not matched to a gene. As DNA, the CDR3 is TGTGCCAGCAGCTTAAGTAGAGCGGGAGGGCGGTACAATGAGCAGTTCTTC. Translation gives CASSLSRAGGRYNEQFF.

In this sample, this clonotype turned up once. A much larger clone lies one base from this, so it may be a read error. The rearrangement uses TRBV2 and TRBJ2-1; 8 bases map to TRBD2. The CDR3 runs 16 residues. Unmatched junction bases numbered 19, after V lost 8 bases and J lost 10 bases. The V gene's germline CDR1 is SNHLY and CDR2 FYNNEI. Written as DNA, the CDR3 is TGTGCCAGCCAAGGCGTGGCTAGCGGGCCTCTCAGGGAGCAGTTCTTC. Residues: CASQGVASGPLREQFF.

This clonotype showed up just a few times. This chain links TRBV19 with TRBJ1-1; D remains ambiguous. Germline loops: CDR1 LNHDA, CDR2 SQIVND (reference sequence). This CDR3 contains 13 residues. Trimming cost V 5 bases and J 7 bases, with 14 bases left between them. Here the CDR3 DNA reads TGTGCCAGTAGTCCAGACGTAACCCTTGAAGCTTTCTTT. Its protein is CASSPDVTLEAFF.

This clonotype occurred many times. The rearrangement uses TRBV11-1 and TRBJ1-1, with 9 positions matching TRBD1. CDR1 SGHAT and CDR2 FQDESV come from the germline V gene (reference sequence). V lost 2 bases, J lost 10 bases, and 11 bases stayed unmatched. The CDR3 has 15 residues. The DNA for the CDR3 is TGTGCCAGCAGCTTATTGGTCACAGGGGGCAGCGGAGCTTTCTTT. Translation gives CASSLLVTGGSGAFF.

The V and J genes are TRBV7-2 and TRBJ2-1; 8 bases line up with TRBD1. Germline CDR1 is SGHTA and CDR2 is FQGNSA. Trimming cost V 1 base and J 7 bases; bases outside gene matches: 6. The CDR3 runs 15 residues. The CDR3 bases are TGTGCCAGCAGCTTAGGACAGGGGATGAGGAATGAGCAGTTCTTC. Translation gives CASSLGQGMRNEQFF.

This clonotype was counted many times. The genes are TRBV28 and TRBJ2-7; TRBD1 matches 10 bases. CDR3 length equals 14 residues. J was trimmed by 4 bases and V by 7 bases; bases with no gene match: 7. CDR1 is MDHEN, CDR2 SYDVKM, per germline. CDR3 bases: TGTGCCAGCACCCTGACAGGGGGCGATTACGAGCAGTACTTC. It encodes CASTLTGGDYEQYF.

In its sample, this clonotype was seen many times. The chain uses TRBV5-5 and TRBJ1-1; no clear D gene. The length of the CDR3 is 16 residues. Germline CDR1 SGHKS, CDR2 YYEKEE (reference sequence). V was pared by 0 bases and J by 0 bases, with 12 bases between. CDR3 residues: CASSLGRQNMNTEAFF. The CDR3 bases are TGTGCCAGCAGCTTGGGCCGGCAAAACATGAACACTGAAGCTTTCTTT.

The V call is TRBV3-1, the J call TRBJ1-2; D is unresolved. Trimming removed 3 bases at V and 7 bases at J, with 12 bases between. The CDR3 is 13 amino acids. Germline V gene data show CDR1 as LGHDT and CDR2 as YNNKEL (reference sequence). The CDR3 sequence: CASSHVEATGYTF. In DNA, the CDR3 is TGTGCCAGCAGCCACGTGGAGGCTACTGGCTACACCTTC.

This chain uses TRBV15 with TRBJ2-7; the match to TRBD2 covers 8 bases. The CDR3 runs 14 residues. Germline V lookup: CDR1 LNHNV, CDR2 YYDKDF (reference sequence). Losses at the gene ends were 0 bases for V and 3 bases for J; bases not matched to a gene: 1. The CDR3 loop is CATSRELADYEQYF. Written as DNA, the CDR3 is TGTGCCACCAGCAGAGAACTAGCGGACTACGAGCAGTACTTC.

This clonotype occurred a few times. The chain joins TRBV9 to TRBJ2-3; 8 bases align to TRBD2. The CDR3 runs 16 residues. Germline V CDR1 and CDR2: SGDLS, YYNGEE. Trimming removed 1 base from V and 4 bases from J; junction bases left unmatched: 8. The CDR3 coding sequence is TGTGCCAGCAGCGTATCTCGAGCGGGGGACCCAGATACGCAGTATTTT. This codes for CASSVSRAGDPDTQYF.

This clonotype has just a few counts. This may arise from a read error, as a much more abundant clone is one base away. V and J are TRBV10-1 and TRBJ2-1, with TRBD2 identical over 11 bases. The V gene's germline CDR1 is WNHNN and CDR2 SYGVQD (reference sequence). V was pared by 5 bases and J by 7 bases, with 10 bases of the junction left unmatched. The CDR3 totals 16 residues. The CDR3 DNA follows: TGCGCCAGCAGTCAGGCACTAGCGGGAGTAGGTAATGAGCAGTTCTTC. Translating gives CASSQALAGVGNEQFF.

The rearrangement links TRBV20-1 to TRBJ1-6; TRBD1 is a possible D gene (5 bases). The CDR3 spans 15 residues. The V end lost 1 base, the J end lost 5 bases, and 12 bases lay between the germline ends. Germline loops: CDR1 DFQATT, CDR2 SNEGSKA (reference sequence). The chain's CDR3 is CSARAPGGNNSPLHF. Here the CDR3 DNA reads TGCAGTGCTAGAGCGCCCGGGGGAAATAATTCACCCCTCCACTTT.

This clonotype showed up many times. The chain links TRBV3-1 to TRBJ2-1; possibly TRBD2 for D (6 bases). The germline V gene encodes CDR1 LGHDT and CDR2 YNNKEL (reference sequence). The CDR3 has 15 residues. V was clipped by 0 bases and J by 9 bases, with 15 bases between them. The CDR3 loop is CASSQDNRKGGEQFF. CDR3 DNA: TGTGCCAGCAGCCAAGATAATAGAAAGGGAGGTGAGCAGTTCTTC.

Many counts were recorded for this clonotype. In DNA form, the CDR3 reads TGCAGTGCTAACCACCTAGGGAATGAGCAGTTCTTC. Translated: CSANHLGNEQFF. The chain employs TRBV20-1 and TRBJ2-1; D remains unclear. V gave up 4 bases and J gave up 7 bases, with 11 bases separating them. From germline, CDR1 is DFQATT and CDR2 SNEGSKA (reference sequence). The CDR3 totals 12 residues.

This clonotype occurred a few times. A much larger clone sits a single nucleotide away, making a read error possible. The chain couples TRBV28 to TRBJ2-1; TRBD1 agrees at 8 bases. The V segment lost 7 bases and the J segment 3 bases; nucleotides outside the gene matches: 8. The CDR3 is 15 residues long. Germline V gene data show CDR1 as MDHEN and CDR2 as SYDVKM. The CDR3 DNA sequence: TGTGCCAGCATTTCCGAGACAGGGGTCTACAATGAGCAGTTCTTC. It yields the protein CASISETGVYNEQFF.

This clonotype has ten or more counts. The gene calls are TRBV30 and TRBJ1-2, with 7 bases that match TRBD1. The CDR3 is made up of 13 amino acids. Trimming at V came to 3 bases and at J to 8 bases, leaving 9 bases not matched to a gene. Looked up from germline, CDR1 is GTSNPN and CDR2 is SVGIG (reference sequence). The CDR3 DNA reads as TGTGCCTGGAGCCGACAGGGTGCGTTCGGCTACACCTTC. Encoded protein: CAWSRQGAFGYTF.

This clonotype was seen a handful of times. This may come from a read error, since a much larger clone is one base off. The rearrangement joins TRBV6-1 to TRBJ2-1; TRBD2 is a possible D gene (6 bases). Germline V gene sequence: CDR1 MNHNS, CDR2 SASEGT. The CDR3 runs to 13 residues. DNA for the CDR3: TGTGCCAGCGGGAACGGGAGAGGCTATGAGCAGTCCTTC. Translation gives CASGNGRGYEQSF.

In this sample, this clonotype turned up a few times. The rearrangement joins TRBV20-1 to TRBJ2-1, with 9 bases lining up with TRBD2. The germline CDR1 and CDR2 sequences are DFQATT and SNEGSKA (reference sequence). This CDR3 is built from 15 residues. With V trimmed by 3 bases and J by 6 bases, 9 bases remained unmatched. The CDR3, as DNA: TGCAGTGCTAGTAACGGCGGGAGGGTGAGCAATGAGCAGTTCTTC. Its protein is CSASNGGRVSNEQFF.